The clone carrying this T cell receptor (beta chain) was counted only a few times. Its antigen is undetermined. This specimen belongs to a study of T-cell memory formation after mild COVID-19. Whole-study context: There were largely donor-specific TCR clusters. Whole-study results and caveats: Researchers could not confirm that second-wave clones peaking on day 37 targeted SARS-CoV-2. Contracting CD4+ clones lay largely in CM and EM, with CD8+ ones residing in EMRA. The study detected some responding clones in pre-infection memory, suggesting cross-reactive memory joined.

Each CDR3 protein is one row after TCRdb ran MiXCR on the 5' RACE reads. The data hold 100,000 or so distinct CDR3 sequences, with more than 9.5% observed a single time. The clonotype comes from a man aged 18 to 30 who had mild COVID-19 (a few samples of this study predate the infection). Cell type and time point are not known. The sequenced sample was PBMCs or a T cell subset sorted from them (not recorded which).

The CDR3 DNA reads as TGTGCCAGCAGCGGGACAGGGGTTCCCACTGAAGCTTTCTTT. Protein product: CASSGTGVPTEAFF. The V gene is TRBV9, the J gene TRBJ1-1; TRBD1 matches at 9 bases. CDR1 is SGDLS and CDR2 is YYNGEE in the germline V gene. The CDR3 contains 14 residues. With 3 bases clipped from V and 4 bases from J, the junction kept 4 bases outside the gene matches.